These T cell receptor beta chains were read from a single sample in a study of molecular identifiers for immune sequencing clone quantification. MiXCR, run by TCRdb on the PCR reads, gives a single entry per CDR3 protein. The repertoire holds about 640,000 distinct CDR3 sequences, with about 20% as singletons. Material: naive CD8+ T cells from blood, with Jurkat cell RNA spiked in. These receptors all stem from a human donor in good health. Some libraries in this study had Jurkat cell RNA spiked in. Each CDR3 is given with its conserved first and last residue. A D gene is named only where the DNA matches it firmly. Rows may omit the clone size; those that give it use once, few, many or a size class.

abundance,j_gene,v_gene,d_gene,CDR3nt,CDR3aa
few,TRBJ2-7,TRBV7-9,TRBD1,TGTGCCAGCAGCCTCCTGGGGGACAGCTTCCACGAGCAGTACTTC,CASSLLGDSFHEQYF
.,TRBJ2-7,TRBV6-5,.,TGTGCCAGCTTTTCGGGGTTGGAGTACGAGCAGTACTTC,CASFSGLEYEQYF
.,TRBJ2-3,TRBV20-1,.,TGCAGTGCTGGAGATTATAAGTATGGAGGGCCAGATACGCAGTATTTT,CSAGDYKYGGPDTQYF
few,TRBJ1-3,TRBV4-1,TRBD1,TGCGCCAGCAGCCAAGAACAGGGGGCGACGTTCTCTGGAAACACCATATATTTT,CASSQEQGATFSGNTIYF
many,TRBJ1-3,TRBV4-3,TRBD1,TGCGCCAGCAGCCAGTGGACAGGAAGCTCTGGAAACACCATATATTTT,CASSQWTGSSGNTIYF
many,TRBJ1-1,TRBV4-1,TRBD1,TGCGCCAGCAGCCAATTGACAGGGGGCAACACTGAAGCTTTCTTT,CASSQLTGGNTEAFF
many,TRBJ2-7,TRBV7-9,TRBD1,TGTGCCAGCAGCCCGTGGACAGGGGGATCCTACGAGCAGTACTTC,CASSPWTGGSYEQYF
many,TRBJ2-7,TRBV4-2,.,TGTGCCAGCAGCCAAGATCCCACAGGGCAACCCTACGAGCAGTACTTC,CASSQDPTGQPYEQYF
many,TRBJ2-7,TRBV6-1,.,TGTGCCAGCGGATGGACGGGAACCTACGAGCAGTACTTC,CASGWTGTYEQYF
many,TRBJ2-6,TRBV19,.,TGTGCCAGTAGTAACCTGGAGGGTCCGAGGCATGGGGCCAACGTCCTGACTTTC,CASSNLEGPRHGANVLTF
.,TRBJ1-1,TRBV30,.,TGTGCCTGGAACCCGTTCGGGACGGGGAACACTGAAGCTTTCTTT,CAWNPFGTGNTEAFF
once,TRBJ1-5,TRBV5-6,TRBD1,TGTGCCAGCAGCCAAGCAACCGGGACAGGGGGCTTTTTTAGCAATCGGCCCCAGCATTTT,CASSQATGTGGFFSNRPQHF
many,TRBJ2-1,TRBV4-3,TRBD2,TGCGCCAGCAGCCAAGATAACTCAGCGGGGCCTTACAATGAGCAGTTCTTC,CASSQDNSAGPYNEQFF
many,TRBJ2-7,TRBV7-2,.,TGTGCCAGCAGCCCCGCTGTCCCCTACGAGCAGTACTTC,CASSPAVPYEQYF
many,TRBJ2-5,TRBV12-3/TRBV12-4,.,TGTGCCAGCAGTTTGCGTCAAGGGGCAGAGACCCAGTACTTC,CASSLRQGAETQYF
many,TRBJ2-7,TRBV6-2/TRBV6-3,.,TGTGCCAGCAGTTACGAAGGACCTTACTACGAGCAGTACTTC,CASSYEGPYYEQYF
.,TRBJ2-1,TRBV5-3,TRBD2,TGTGCCAGCAGCCGACTCCAGCGGGGGGGATCCTACAATGAGCAGTTCTTC,CASSRLQRGGSYNEQFF
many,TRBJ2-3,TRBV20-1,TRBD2,TGCAGTGAAAAGACTAGCAACCTCACAGATACGCAGTATTTT,CSEKTSNLTDTQYF
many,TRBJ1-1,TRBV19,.,TGTGCCAGTAGTATGTTCGGTGAAGCTTTCTTT,CASSMFGEAFF
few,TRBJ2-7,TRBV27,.,TGTGCCAGCAGCCTCACAAGGACTGGAACCTACGAGCAGTACTTC,CASSLTRTGTYEQYF
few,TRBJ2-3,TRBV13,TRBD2,TGTGCCAGCAGCTCAGACAAGGGACTAGCGGGATGGGTCGGCACAGATACGCAGTATTTT,CASSSDKGLAGWVGTDTQYF
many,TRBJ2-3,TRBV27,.,TGTGCCAGCAGTTCTATGCTTGGTACGCAGTATTTT,CASSSMLGTQYF
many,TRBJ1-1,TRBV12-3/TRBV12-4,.,TGTGCCAGCAGTTTTTTACTAGGGCTCACTGAAGCTTTCTTT,CASSFLLGLTEAFF
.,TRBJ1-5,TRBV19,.,TGTGCCAGTAGGGGGATCCCGAATCAGCCCCAGCATTTT,CASRGIPNQPQHF
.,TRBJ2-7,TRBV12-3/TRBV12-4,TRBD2,TGTGCCAGCAGCCTAGTCGAGGGACTAGCAACCTACGAGCAGTACTTC,CASSLVEGLATYEQYF
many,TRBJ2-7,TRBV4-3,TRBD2,TGCGCCAGCAGCCAAGAGGCTAGCGGGGGGGCGGTCCTCTCCTACGAGCAGTACTTC,CASSQEASGGAVLSYEQYF
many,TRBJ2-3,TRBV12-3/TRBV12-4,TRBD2,TGTGCCAGCAGTCACTATAGCGGGGGGGCACCCGATACGCAGTATTTT,CASSHYSGGAPDTQYF
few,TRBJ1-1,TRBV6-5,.,TGTGCCAGCAGTTACCCCACGTCCGGGCCGGGACTGGTTTATTTGGCTGAAGCTTTCTTT,CASSYPTSGPGLVYLAEAFF
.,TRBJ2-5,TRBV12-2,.,TGTGCAAGTCGCTTAGTGTGGCGTAGCGGGGGGCCTCAATCCGAGACCCAGTACTTC,CASRLVWRSGGPQSETQYF
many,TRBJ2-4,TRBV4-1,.,TGCGCCAGCAGCCACGTACCGGACAGTAACCTAGCCAAAAACATTCAGTACTTC,CASSHVPDSNLAKNIQYF
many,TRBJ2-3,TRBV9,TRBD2,TGTGCCAGCAGCGTAGGGACTAGCGGGAGAGATACGCAGTATTTT,CASSVGTSGRDTQYF
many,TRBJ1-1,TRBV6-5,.,TGTGCCAGCAGTTACTCGTTGGGTTTAGGGCCGACGACTGAAGCTTTCTTT,CASSYSLGLGPTTEAFF
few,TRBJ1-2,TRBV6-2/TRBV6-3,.,TGTGCCAGCAGTTACGGGGCCGGTGGTGAAGGCTACACCTTC,CASSYGAGGEGYTF
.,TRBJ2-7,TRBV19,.,TGTGCCAGTAGTATAGATTTCAGGACCTTCTACGAGCAGTACTTC,CASSIDFRTFYEQYF
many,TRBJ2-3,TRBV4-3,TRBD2,TGCGCCAGCAGCCACGCGGGGGTCACAGATACGCAGTATTTT,CASSHAGVTDTQYF
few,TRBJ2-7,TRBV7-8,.,TGTGCCAGCAGCCTTCCCGAGGGGAGCTCCTACGAGCAGTACTTC,CASSLPEGSSYEQYF
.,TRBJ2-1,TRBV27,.,TGTGCCAGCAGTCACGGATATGAGCAGTTCTTC,CASSHGYEQFF
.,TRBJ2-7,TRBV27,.,TGTGCCAGCAGACAATTAGACAGCTACGAGCAGTACTTC,CASRQLDSYEQYF
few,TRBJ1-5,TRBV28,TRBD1,TGTGCCAGCAGTTTCATCCAGGGGGCGAATCAGCCCCAGCATTTT,CASSFIQGANQPQHF
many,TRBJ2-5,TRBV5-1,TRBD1,TGCGCCAGCAGCTTGGAACCCGGGACAGGGGGACATCCAGGCCAAGAGACCCAGTACTTC,CASSLEPGTGGHPGQETQYF
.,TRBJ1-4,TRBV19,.,TGTGCCATCCCTAGGGGCATATTTAATGAAAAACTGTTTTTT,CAIPRGIFNEKLFF
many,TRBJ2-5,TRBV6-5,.,TGTGCCAGCAGATCCGGATGGGGAGAGACCCAGTACTTC,CASRSGWGETQYF